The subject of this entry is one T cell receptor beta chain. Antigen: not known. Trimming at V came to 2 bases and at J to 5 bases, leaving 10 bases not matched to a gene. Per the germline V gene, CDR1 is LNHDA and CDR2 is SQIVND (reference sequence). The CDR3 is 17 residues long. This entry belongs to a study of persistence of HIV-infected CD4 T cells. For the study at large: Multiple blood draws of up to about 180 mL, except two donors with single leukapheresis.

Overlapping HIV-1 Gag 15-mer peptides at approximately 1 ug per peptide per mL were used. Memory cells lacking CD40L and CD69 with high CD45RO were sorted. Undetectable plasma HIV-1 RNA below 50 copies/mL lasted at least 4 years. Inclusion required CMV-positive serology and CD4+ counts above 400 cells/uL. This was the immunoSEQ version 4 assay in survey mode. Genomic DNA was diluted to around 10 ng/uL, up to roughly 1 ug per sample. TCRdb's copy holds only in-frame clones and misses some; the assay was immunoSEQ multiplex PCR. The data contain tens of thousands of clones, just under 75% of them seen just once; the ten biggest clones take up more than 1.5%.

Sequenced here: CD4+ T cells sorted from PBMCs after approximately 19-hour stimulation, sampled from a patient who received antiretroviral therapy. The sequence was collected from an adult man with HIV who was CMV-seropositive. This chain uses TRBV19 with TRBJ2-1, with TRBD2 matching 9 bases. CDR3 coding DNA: TGTGCCAGTAGTATAAGGGTCTTAGCGGGGGTTAACAATGAGCAGTTCTTC. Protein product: CASSIRVLAGVNNEQFF.